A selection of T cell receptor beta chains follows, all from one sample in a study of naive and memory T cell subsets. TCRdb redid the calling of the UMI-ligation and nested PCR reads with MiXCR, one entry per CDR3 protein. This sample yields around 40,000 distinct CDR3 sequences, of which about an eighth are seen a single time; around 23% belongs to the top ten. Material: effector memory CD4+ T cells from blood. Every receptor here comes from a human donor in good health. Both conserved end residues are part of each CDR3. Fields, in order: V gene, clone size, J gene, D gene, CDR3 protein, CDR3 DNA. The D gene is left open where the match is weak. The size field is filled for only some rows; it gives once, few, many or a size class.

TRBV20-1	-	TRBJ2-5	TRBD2	CSARAGGGRETQYF	TGCAGTGCTAGAGCGGGAGGAGGGAGAGAGACCCAGTACTTC
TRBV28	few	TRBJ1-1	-	CASSIQGNTEAFF	TGTGCCAGCAGTATACAGGGGAACACTGAAGCTTTCTTT
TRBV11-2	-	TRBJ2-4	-	CASSSRLAKNIQYF	TGTGCCAGCAGCTCGCGGCTAGCCAAAAACATTCAGTACTTC
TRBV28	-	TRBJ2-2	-	CASSRRGTGELFF	TGTGCCAGCAGTCGTAGGGGGACCGGGGAGCTGTTTTTT
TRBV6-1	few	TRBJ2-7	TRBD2	CASSEVRGVIWNEQYF	TGTGCCAGCAGTGAAGTCCGGGGGGTAATCTGGAACGAGCAGTACTTC
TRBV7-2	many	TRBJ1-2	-	CASSLAPGQGYTF	TGTGCCAGCAGCTTAGCTCCGGGGCAGGGCTACACCTTC
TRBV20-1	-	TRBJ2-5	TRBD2	CSAFPSGAQETQYF	TGCAGTGCTTTCCCTAGCGGGGCCCAAGAGACCCAGTACTTC
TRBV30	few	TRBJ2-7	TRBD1	CAWSRGTGSYEQYF	TGTGCCTGGAGTAGGGGGACAGGGTCCTACGAGCAGTACTTC
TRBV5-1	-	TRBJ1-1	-	CASSLGGPGTEAFF	TGCGCCAGCAGCTTGGGGGGACCGGGGACTGAAGCTTTCTTT
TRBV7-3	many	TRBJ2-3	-	CASSLRRDDTQYF	TGTGCCAGCAGCTTAAGGCGAGACGATACGCAGTATTTT
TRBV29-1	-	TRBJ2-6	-	CSVGRGEDESSGANVLTF	TGCAGCGTGGGCCGCGGGGAGGACGAGAGCTCTGGGGCCAACGTCCTGACTTTC
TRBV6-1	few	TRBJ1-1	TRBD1	CASSEYRGNTEAFF	TGTGCCAGCAGTGAATACAGGGGGAACACTGAAGCTTTCTTT
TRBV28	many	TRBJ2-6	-	CASKVHLANVLTF	TGTGCCAGCAAGGTTCACTTGGCCAACGTCCTGACTTTC
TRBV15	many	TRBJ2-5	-	CATSSNLVTGRVGTQYF	TGTGCCACCAGCTCAAACCTAGTGACAGGCCGGGTTGGGACCCAGTACTTC
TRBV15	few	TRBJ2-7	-	CATSRDRGYEQYF	TGTGCCACCAGCAGAGACAGGGGTTATGAGCAGTACTTC
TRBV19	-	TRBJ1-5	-	CASSPWAGAGNQPQHF	TGTGCCAGTAGCCCCTGGGCGGGGGCGGGCAATCAGCCCCAGCATTTT
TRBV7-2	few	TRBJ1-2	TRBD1	CASSSRQGGGYTF	TGTGCCAGCAGCTCCCGACAGGGGGGGGGCTACACCTTC
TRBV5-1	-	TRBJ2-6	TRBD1	CASSAPTGLTNSGANVLTF	TGCGCCAGCAGCGCCCCGACAGGGTTGACGAACTCTGGGGCCAACGTCCTGACTTTC
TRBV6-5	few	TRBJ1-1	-	CASSIIRKGTEAFF	TGTGCCAGCAGTATTATTAGGAAGGGCACTGAAGCTTTCTTT
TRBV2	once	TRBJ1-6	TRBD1	CASRQGDRRNSPLYF	TGTGCCAGCAGGCAAGGGGACAGGCGTAATTCACCCCTCTACTTT
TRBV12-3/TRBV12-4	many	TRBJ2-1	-	CASSRPGRDEQFF	TGTGCCAGCAGTCGGCCGGGTCGCGATGAGCAGTTCTTC
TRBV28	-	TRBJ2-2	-	CASSLQGAGTGELFF	TGTGCCAGCAGTTTACAAGGGGCCGGCACCGGGGAGCTGTTTTTT
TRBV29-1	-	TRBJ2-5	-	CSVELAIQETEYF	TGCAGCGTTGAACTGGCCATCCAAGAGACCGAGTACTTC
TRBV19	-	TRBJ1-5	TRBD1	CAGGQSNQPQHF	TGTGCCGGGGGACAGTCCAATCAGCCCCAGCATTTT
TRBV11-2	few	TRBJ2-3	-	CASSLALSRTDTQYF	TGTGCCAGCAGCTTAGCCCTCTCCAGAACAGATACGCAGTATTTT
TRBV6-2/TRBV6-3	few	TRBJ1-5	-	CASRKKQGGHYGNQPQHF	TGTGCCAGCAGGAAAAAACAGGGCGGCCATTATGGCAATCAGCCCCAGCATTTT
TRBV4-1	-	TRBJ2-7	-	CASSQDKASAFSYEQYF	TGCGCCAGCAGCCAAGATAAGGCTAGCGCCTTCTCCTACGAGCAGTACTTC
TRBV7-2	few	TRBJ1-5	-	CASSIQGNQPQHF	TGTGCCAGCAGCATACAGGGTAATCAGCCCCAGCATTTT
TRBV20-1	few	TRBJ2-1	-	CSATPMTGWKTEGGSGGSYNEQFF	TGCAGTGCTACCCCTATGACAGGGTGGAAAACAGAAGGCGGGAGTGGAGGCTCCTACAATGAGCAGTTCTTC
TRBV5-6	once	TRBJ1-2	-	CASSLDGRSPIYGYTF	TGTGCCAGCAGCTTGGACGGCCGATCTCCTATCTATGGCTACACCTTC
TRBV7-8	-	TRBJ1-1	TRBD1	CASGQGNGRDTEAFF	TGTGCCAGCGGACAGGGGAATGGAAGGGACACTGAAGCTTTCTTT
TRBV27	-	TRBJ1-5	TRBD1	CASTPEPTTGDF	TGTGCCAGCACCCCCGAACCCACGACAGGGGACTTT
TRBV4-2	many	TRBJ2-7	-	CASSHPLVGELHEQYF	TGTGCCAGCAGCCACCCACTTGTCGGCGAGCTCCACGAGCAGTACTTC
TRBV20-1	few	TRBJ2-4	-	CSACREAKNIQYF	TGCAGTGCTTGTCGTGAAGCCAAAAACATTCAGTACTTC
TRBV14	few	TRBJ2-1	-	CASSQGPGYNEQFF	TGTGCCAGCAGCCAAGGACCGGGGTACAATGAGCAGTTCTTC
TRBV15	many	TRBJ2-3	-	CATSREGTYTDTQYF	TGTGCCACCAGCAGAGAGGGGACTTACACAGATACGCAGTATTTT
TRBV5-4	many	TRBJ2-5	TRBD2	CASSLAPVGGETQYF	TGTGCCAGCAGCTTGGCCCCCGTGGGAGGGGAGACCCAGTACTTC